The present T cell receptor (beta chain) was sequenced within a study of a mutant IDH1 vaccine in newly diagnosed glioma. Remarks on this clone: Its antigen is unknown.

Profiled with immunoSEQ multiplex PCR; TCRdb holds only in-frame clones, not every one. In the table there are 90,000 to 100,000 clones, roughly 90% of which are singletons. Time point meaning: week 47, end of study. Vaccine doses each comprised 300 ug of mutant IDH1 20-mer peptide, with topical imiquimod. This sequence originates from a woman aged 50 to 60 with glioma. This material consisted of PBMCs, taken from a glioma patient whose treatment included an IDH1 peptide vaccine.

CDR3 DNA: TGTGCCAGCAGCTTTTCGGACAGGGGGCCAAGAGGAGAGACCCAGTACTTC. It specifies CASSFSDRGPRGETQYF. The chain joins TRBV11-1 to TRBJ2-5; TRBD1 matches 11 bases. The CDR3 contains 17 residues. V lost 3 bases and J lost 4; bases outside the gene matches: 10. Per germline, CDR1 SGHAT and CDR2 FQDESV (reference sequence).